This TCR beta chain was recorded in a study of cytomegalovirus exposure and HLA in healthy donors. Here immunoSEQ multiplex PCR was the method, and the copy in TCRdb shows in-frame clones only, minus some. This table has about 110,000 clones, around 90% appearing once. Overall study results and limits: The study designated 160 or so TCR beta chains cytomegalovirus-associated. Both high specificity and high sensitivity reportedly marked the classifier's diagnosis of cytomegalovirus status. Most observed TCR sequences were rare, whereas some public TCRs were detected in many donors.

A note on this clone: Antigen: not known.

CDR3 length: 15 amino acids. CDR1 is LNHNV, CDR2 YYDKDF, per germline (reference sequence). The V segment lost 3 bases and the J segment 7 bases; nucleotides outside the gene matches: 8. This clonotype was sampled from a woman aged 18-29 years in good health and CMV-seropositive. The chain carries TRBV15 and TRBJ1-4, with 7 bases aligning to TRBD1. The sequencing input was PBMCs. CDR3 residues: CATSSQDRDSEKLFF. In DNA, the CDR3 is TGTGCCACCAGCAGCCAAGACCGGGACAGTGAAAAACTGTTTTTT. Based on the CDR3 plus reference TRBV15 and TRBJ1-4, the full variable domain is DAMVIQNPRYQVTQFGKPVTLSCSQTLNHNVMYWYQQKSSQAPKLLFHYYDKDFNNEADTPDNFQSRRPNTSFCFLDIRSPGLGDTAMYLCATSSQDRDSEKLFFGSGTQLSVL.